This entry is about one TCR beta chain. Antigen specificity is unknown. The trim removed 3 bases at V and 1 base at J, leaving 4 bases unmatched. Germline V gene lookup returns CDR1 GTSNPN and CDR2 SVGIG (reference sequence). The CDR3 consists of 16 residues. The PCR used 60 Vbeta and 13 Jbeta primers. Only in-frame clones appear in the TCRdb table, and some are missing; sequencing was by immunoSEQ multiplex PCR. The repertoire has about 120,000 clones, roughly 80% of them found once; the top ten carry more than 8%. This sample was included in a study of cytomegalovirus exposure and HLA in healthy donors. The study, taken as a whole, reports: Immune exposure information comprised only CMV serostatus. Fewer N-insertions than the roughly 700-donor mean were reportedly shown by an Asian-associated ancestry cluster in a later analysis. The productive fraction for most TCR beta V segments was about 87% or about 30% in an earlier analysis. Among the most significant clusters, several appeared linked to common viral pathogens in a later analysis.

Sequencing was performed on PBMCs. The rearrangement joins TRBV30 to TRBJ2-3; 13 bases are shared with TRBD2. The clonotype was recovered from a female donor in good health and CMV-seropositive. In nucleotides, the CDR3 is TGTGCCTGGAGGGCACTAGCGGGGGGGCGCACAGATACGCAGTATTTT. Its translation: CAWRALAGGRTDTQYF.